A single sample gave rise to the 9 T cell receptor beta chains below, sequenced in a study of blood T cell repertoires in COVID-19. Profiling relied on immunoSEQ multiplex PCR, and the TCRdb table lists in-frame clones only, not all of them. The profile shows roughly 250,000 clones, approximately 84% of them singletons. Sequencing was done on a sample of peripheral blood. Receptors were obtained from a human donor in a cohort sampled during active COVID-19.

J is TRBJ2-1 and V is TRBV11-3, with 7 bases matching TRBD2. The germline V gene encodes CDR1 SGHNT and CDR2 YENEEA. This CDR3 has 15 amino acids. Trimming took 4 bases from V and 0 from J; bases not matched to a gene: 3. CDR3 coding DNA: TGTGCCAGCAGCTATCTAGCGGTCTCCTACAATGAGCAGTTCTTC. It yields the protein CASSYLAVSYNEQFF. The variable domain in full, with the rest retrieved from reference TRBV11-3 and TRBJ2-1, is EAGVVQSPRYKIIEKKQPVAFWCNPISGHNTLYWYLQNLGQGPELLIRYENEEAVDDSQLPKDRFSAERLKGVDSTLKIQPAELGDSAVYLCASSYLAVSYNEQFFGPGTRLTVL.

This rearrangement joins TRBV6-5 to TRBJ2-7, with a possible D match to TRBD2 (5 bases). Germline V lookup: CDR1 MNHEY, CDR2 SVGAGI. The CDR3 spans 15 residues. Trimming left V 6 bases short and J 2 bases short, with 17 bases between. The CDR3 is CASRRNKEVAYEQYF. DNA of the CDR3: TGTGCCAGCAGACGAAACAAGGAGGTGGCCTACGAGCAGTACTTC.

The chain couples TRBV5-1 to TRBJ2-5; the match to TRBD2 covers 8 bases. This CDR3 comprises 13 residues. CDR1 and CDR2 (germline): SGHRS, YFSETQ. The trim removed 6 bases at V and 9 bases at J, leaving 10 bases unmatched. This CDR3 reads CASNGAGGEAQYF. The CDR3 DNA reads TGCGCCAGCAATGGGGCGGGAGGTGAGGCCCAGTACTTC.

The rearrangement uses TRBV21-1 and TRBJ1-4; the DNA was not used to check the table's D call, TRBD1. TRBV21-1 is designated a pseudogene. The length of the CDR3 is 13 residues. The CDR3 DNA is TGTGCCAGCACTAGGGGCAGAAATGAAAAACTGTTTTTT. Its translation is CASTRGRNEKLFF.

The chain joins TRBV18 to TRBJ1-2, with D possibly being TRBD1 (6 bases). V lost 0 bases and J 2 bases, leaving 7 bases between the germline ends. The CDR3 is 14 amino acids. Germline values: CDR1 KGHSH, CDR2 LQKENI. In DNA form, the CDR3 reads TGTGCCAGCTCACCACCAGGACAGAACTATGGCTACACCTTC. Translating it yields CASSPPGQNYGYTF.

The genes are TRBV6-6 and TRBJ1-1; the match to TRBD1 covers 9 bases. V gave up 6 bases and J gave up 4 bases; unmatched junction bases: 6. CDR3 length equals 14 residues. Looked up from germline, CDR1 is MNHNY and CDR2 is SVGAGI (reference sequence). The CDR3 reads CASRNRGQSTEAFF. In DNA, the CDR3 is TGTGCCAGCAGGAACAGGGGGCAAAGCACTGAAGCTTTCTTT.

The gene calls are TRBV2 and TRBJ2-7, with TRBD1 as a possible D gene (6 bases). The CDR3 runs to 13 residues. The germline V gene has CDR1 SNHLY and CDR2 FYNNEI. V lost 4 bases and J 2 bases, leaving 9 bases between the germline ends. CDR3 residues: CASSGTDTYEQYF. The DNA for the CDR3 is TGTGCCAGCAGTGGGACAGATACCTACGAGCAGTACTTC.

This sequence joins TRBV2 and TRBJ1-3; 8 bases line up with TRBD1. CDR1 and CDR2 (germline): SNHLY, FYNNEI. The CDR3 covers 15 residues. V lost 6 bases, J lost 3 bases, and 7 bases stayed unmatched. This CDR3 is CASSLIQGVGNTIYF. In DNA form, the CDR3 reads TGTGCCAGCAGCCTCATACAGGGGGTTGGAAACACCATATATTTT.

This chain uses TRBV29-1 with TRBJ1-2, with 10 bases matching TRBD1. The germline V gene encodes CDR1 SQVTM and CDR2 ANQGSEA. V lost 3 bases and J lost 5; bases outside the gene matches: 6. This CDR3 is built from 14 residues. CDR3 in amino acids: CSVDNGGQGYGYTF. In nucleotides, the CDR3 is TGCAGCGTTGATAATGGGGGACAGGGGTATGGCTACACCTTC.